The text below deals with one TCR beta chain. The sample comes from a study of patients and donors after allogeneic stem cell transplantation. The CDR3 is 15 amino acids. V lost 4 bases and J lost 4, with 16 bases in between. TCRdb analysed the RT-PCR reads with MiXCR anew, one entry per CDR3 protein. The sample includes 400,000 to 500,000 distinct CDR3 sequences, 15% to 20% seen only once; the top ten take roughly 7%. The sample was blood, either unsorted or a sorted T cell fraction (not recorded which). This clonotype originated in a human donor who was either an allogeneic HSCT recipient or a stem cell or donor lymphocyte infusion donor (not recorded which). It is not recorded whose cells these are; they may come from a transplant donor. J is TRBJ1-2 and V is TRBV23-1; maybe TRBD1 (5 bases). TRBV23-1 is recorded as an ORF, its role being uncertain. The CDR3 sequence: CASSPREGPLYGYTF. The CDR3 DNA reads TGCGCCAGCAGTCCCAGGGAGGGACCTCTCTATGGCTACACCTTC.